This record concerns one T cell receptor (beta chain) sequence. Sequencing was performed with immunoSEQ multiplex PCR; in TCRdb, only in-frame clones are kept and a portion is missing. The sample has 90,000 to 150,000 clones; approximately 80% are singletons. This entry is derived from a study of blood T cell repertoires in COVID-19. This CDR3 spans 15 amino acids. Germline V CDR1 and CDR2: SGHTA, FQGNSA. Trimming pared 5 bases from V and 4 bases from J, leaving 14 bases between. This clonotype was sampled from a human donor in a cohort sampled during active COVID-19. This chain uses TRBV7-2 with TRBJ2-2; the D gene is possibly TRBD2 (6 bases). The specimen was peripheral blood. CDR3 protein: CASSLRGGITGELFF. Written as DNA, the CDR3 is TGTGCCAGCAGCCTCCGTGGGGGGATCACCGGGGAGCTGTTTTTT.